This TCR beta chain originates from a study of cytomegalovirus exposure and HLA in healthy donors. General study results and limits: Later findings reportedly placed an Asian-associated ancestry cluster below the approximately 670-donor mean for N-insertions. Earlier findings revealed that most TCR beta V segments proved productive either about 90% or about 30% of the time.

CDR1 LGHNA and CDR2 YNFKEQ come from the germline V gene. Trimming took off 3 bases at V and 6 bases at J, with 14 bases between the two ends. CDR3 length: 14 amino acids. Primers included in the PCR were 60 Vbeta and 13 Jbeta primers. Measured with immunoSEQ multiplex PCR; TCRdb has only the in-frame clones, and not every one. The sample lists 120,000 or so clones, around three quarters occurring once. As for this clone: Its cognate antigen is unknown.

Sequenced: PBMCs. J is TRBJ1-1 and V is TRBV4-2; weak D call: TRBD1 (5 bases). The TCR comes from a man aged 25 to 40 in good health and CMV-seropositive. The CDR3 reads CASSQTPGVSEAFF. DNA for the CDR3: TGTGCCAGCAGCCAGACACCGGGGGTCTCTGAAGCTTTCTTT.